The rows below give T cell receptor beta chains drawn from one sample of a study of T cells in Graves' hyperthyroidism and ophthalmopathy. TCRdb re-derived calls from the multiplex PCR reads in MiXCR, one entry per CDR3 protein. Among approximately 600,000 distinct CDR3 sequences listed, around 20% were seen once. What was sequenced was blood. The receptor source for this set is a man aged 30-40 years with Graves' ophthalmopathy. Both conserved end residues are part of each CDR3. D genes are given only for firm matches. Size is stated for part of the rows, as once, few or many counts, or as a class when the clone is expanded.

d_call cdr3_length clone_size j_call v_call cdr3_aa cdr3_nt
NA 15 many TRBJ2-5 TRBV28 CASRLDWRGSETQYF TGTGCCAGCAGACTCGACTGGAGGGGTTCGGAGACCCAGTACTTC
NA 16 NA TRBJ2-1 TRBV29-1 CSVEDTNRGRHNEQFF TGCAGCGTTGAAGATACCAACCGGGGGCGGCACAATGAGCAGTTCTTC
NA 15 NA TRBJ1-2 TRBV6-1 CASSIRQGTNYGYTF TGTGCCAGCAGCATCAGGCAGGGAACTAACTATGGCTACACCTTC
NA 14 many TRBJ2-1 TRBV6-8 CASSYQSRGNEQFF TGTGCCAGCAGTTACCAATCTAGAGGCAATGAGCAGTTCTTC
NA 15 few TRBJ1-1 TRBV9 CASSGPAGTDTEAFF TGTGCCAGCAGCGGTCCAGCGGGGACTGACACTGAAGCTTTCTTT
NA 13 few TRBJ1-1 TRBV20-1 CSASRGPNTEAFF TGCAGTGCTAGCCGGGGCCCGAACACTGAAGCTTTCTTT
TRBD1 15 NA TRBJ1-1 TRBV7-8 CASSHGQGYNTEAFF TGTGCCAGCAGCCATGGACAGGGATACAACACTGAAGCTTTCTTT
NA 12 NA TRBJ2-7 TRBV19 CASGGYPGEQYF TGTGCCAGCGGAGGGTATCCGGGCGAGCAGTACTTC
NA 15 many TRBJ2-1 TRBV28 CASSLDPSSYNEQFF TGTGCCAGCAGTCTGGACCCGAGCTCCTACAATGAGCAGTTCTTC
TRBD2 16 many TRBJ2-1 TRBV11-2 CASVLAAGSSYNEQFF TGTGCCAGCGTCCTAGCGGCTGGTTCATCCTACAATGAGCAGTTCTTC
TRBD2 17 NA TRBJ2-2 TRBV9 CASSDPLAGVGTGELFF TGTGCCAGCAGCGACCCCCTGGCGGGAGTGGGTACCGGGGAGCTGTTTTTT
NA 14 many TRBJ1-3 TRBV2 CASSDGGLGNTIYF TGTGCCAGCAGTGATGGGGGGCTTGGAAACACCATATATTTT
NA 15 many TRBJ1-2 TRBV7-8 CASSLAVRPYYGYTF TGTGCCAGCAGCTTAGCGGTCAGGCCATACTATGGCTACACCTTC
NA 14 few TRBJ2-7 TRBV7-9 CASSLEHGAYEQYF TGTGCCAGCAGCTTAGAGCACGGAGCCTACGAGCAGTACTTC
NA 12 many TRBJ1-1 TRBV3-1 CASSPDLGEAFF TGTGCCAGCAGCCCGGACTTAGGTGAAGCTTTCTTT
TRBD2 16 NA TRBJ2-3 TRBV6-1 CASRPWVAGAKDTQYF TGTGCCAGCAGACCTTGGGTAGCGGGAGCGAAAGATACGCAGTATTTT